This passage covers 3 T cell receptor beta chains from one sample sequenced in a study of graft-versus-host responses after intestinal transplantation. The antigens for these receptors are not known. Assay used: immunoSEQ multiplex PCR; TCRdb lists only in-frame clones, some missing. The sample lists 50,000 to 75,000 clones; 85% to 95% were seen once. Here the sequenced sample was unstimulated CD4+ T cells sorted from spleen or lymph node cells, taken before transplant. These receptors all come from a human donor who was the organ donor for an intestinal transplant.

V is TRBV7-2 and J is TRBJ2-7; D is perhaps TRBD1 or TRBD2 (5 bases each). Germline values: CDR1 SGHTA, CDR2 FQGNSA. V lost 6 bases and J 4 bases, leaving 13 bases between the germline ends. This CDR3 contains 13 residues. This chain's CDR3 is CASSHPGPYEQYF. As DNA, the CDR3 is TGTGCCAGCAGTCACCCGGGACCATACGAGCAGTACTTC.

The chain joins TRBV27 to TRBJ1-6; 7 bases are shared with TRBD1. The CDR3 sequence is 14 residues long. V shed 4 bases and J 6 bases; nucleotides not matched to a gene: 3. Per germline, CDR1 MNHEY and CDR2 SMNVEV (reference sequence). Here the CDR3 DNA reads TGTGCCAGCAGTTCGGGACAGCCTAATTCACCCCTCCACTTT. Translation: CASSSGQPNSPLHF.

The rearrangement links TRBV27 to TRBJ2-6; the D is unclear. CDR3 length: 15 residues. Germline CDR1 reads MNHEY; CDR2 reads SMNVEV (reference sequence). Trimming took off 5 bases at V and 4 bases at J, with 12 bases between the two ends. The CDR3 DNA follows: TGTGCCAGCAGTAGGTCCCAAGGGGGGGCCAACGTCCTGACTTTC. It yields the protein CASSRSQGGANVLTF.